The next 14 T cell receptor beta chains were all read from a single sample in a study of cytotoxic CD8 clonotypes in ibrutinib-treated CLL. Profiled with immunoSEQ multiplex PCR; TCRdb holds only in-frame clones, not every one. Of about 160,000 clones in the sample, around 84% were seen once. The sample in question was PBMCs, obtained after 12 months of ibrutinib treatment. The source is a human donor with chronic lymphocytic leukemia.

The chain uses TRBV6-6 and TRBJ1-3; D is ambiguous. V was cut by 4 bases and J by 3 bases, with 16 bases left in between. This CDR3 has 16 amino acids. In germline, CDR1 is MNHNY, CDR2 SVGAGI (reference sequence). CDR3: CASSSPRPRVGNTIYF. DNA of the CDR3: TGTGCCAGCAGTTCACCCCGTCCCCGTGTTGGAAACACCATATATTTT.

This chain joins TRBV18 and TRBJ1-4; 9 bases are a match to TRBD1. CDR3 length equals 17 residues. V shed 5 bases and J 4 bases; nucleotides not matched to a gene: 11. From germline, CDR1 is KGHSH and CDR2 LQKENI. Here the CDR3 DNA reads TGTGCCAGCTCATCGGACCGGAGACAGGGGGGTAATGAAAAACTGTTTTTT. This encodes CASSSDRRQGGNEKLFF. Combining the CDR3 with reference TRBV18 and TRBJ1-4 gives the whole variable domain NAGVMQNPRHLVRRRGQEARLRCSPMKGHSHVYWYRQLPEEGLKFMVYLQKENIIDESGMPKERFSAEFPKEGPSILRIQQVVRGDSAAYFCASSSDRRQGGNEKLFFGSGTQLSVL.

The chain employs TRBV5-6 and TRBJ2-7, with 13 bases that match TRBD2. The V and J ends lost 5 bases and 3 bases, in that order; junction bases with no gene match: 8. The CDR3 is 16 residues long. Germline V lookup: CDR1 SGHDT, CDR2 YYEEEE. The CDR3 bases are TGTGCCAGCAGTCGCGGACTAGCGGGGGCCTTCTACGAGCAGTACTTC. Translating gives CASSRGLAGAFYEQYF.

The rearrangement uses TRBV19 and TRBJ2-1, with 10 bases aligning to TRBD2. Trimming removed 11 bases from V and 6 bases from J; junction bases left unmatched: 25. CDR1 is LNHDA, CDR2 SQIVND, per germline (reference sequence). This CDR3 spans 19 amino acids. The CDR3 is CAAPTTIAGGDYSFNEQFF. The DNA of the CDR3 is TGTGCCGCCCCAACAACAATAGCGGGAGGAGATTATTCGTTCAATGAGCAGTTCTTC.

This rearrangement joins TRBV28 to TRBJ1-3; tentatively, D is TRBD1 (6 bases). In germline, CDR1 is MDHEN, CDR2 SYDVKM. With 8 bases removed from V and 2 bases from J, the gap between germline ends came to 10 bases. The CDR3 has 13 amino acids. DNA of the CDR3: TGTGCCAGCTTACAGGGAGCTGGAAACACCATATATTTT. Translation: CASLQGAGNTIYF.

The chain uses TRBV4-3 and TRBJ2-5, with a weak D call TRBD2 (6 bases). The CDR3 sequence is 14 residues long. The germline gives CDR1 LGHNA, CDR2 YSLEER. V lost 3 bases and J 4 bases, leaving 12 bases between the germline ends. CDR3 in amino acids: CASSHGVAAETQYF. CDR3 in DNA: TGCGCCAGCAGCCACGGGGTAGCGGCAGAGACCCAGTACTTC.

This clone was detected a few times. The chain is built from TRBV7-2 and TRBJ1-5; no definite D call. The germline CDR1 and CDR2 sequences are SGHTA and FQGNSA. V lost 0 bases and J 7 bases, leaving 7 bases between the germline ends. The CDR3 has 13 residues. The CDR3 spells CASSLAKEQPQHF. CDR3 in DNA: TGTGCCAGCAGCTTAGCGAAGGAGCAGCCCCAGCATTTT. Supplemented by reference TRBV7-2 and TRBJ1-5, the full variable domain reads GAGVSQSPSNKVTEKGKDVELRCDPISGHTALYWYRQSLGQGLEFLIYFQGNSAPDKSGLPSDRFSAERTGGSVSTLTIQRTQQEDSAVYLCASSLAKEQPQHFGDGTRLSIL.

The chain has TRBV4-3 and TRBJ2-3, with D perhaps matching TRBD1 (6 bases). V dropped 0 bases and J dropped 6 bases, with 7 bases sitting between them. The CDR3 is 13 residues long. The V gene's germline CDR1 is LGHNA and CDR2 YSLEER. CDR3 DNA: TGCGCCAGCAGCCAAGACAGGGGCGATACGCAGTATTTT. Translating gives CASSQDRGDTQYF.

The genes are TRBV7-8 and TRBJ2-3; D is possibly TRBD2 (7 bases). V gave up 1 base and J gave up 4 bases, with 21 bases separating them. Germline-derived CDR1 and CDR2 are SGHVS and FQNEAQ. This CDR3 contains 18 residues. This chain's CDR3 is CASSLEVFWGGGADTQYF. In DNA, the CDR3 is TGTGCCAGCAGCTTAGAGGTTTTTTGGGGGGGCGGGGCAGATACGCAGTATTTT.

The CDR3 region is CASSLIGGITDTQYF. CDR3 sequence (DNA): TGTGCCAGCAGCTTAATTGGGGGAATCACAGATACGCAGTATTTT. The chain carries TRBV7-3 and TRBJ2-3, with D possibly called TRBD1 or TRBD2 (5 bases each). This CDR3 is built from 15 residues. The germline V and J ends were trimmed by 1 base and 2 bases, with 10 bases remaining between them. CDR1 is SGHTA, CDR2 FQGTGA, per germline.

The V and J genes are TRBV5-1 and TRBJ1-1; D is possibly TRBD1 (6 bases). Germline CDR1 and CDR2: SGHRS and YFSETQ. This CDR3 comprises 19 residues. The germline V and J ends were trimmed by 2 bases and 1 base, with 24 bases remaining between them. CDR3 sequence (DNA): TGCGCCAGCAGCTTAAACCTTATACGTCCGGGACAAGCGAACACTGAAGCTTTCTTT. It is translated as CASSLNLIRPGQANTEAFF. The whole variable domain, filled in from reference TRBV5-1 and TRBJ1-1, reads KAGVTQTPRYLIKTRGQQVTLSCSPISGHRSVSWYQQTPGQGLQFLFEYFSETQRNKGNFPGRFSGRQFSNSRSEMNVSTLELGDSALYLCASSLNLIRPGQANTEAFFGQGTRLTVV.

The V and J genes are TRBV11-2 and TRBJ2-7, with D hard to call. The CDR3 extends over 13 amino acids. V lost 3 bases to trimming and J lost 3 bases, with 9 bases between them. Germline loops: CDR1 SGHAT, CDR2 FQNNGV. In DNA, the CDR3 is TGTGCCAGCAGCTTGGTCTCGGGCTACGAGCAGTACTTC. It translates to CASSLVSGYEQYF.

Comment on this clone: Other DNA sequences from this sample encode an identical CDR3 as well. The genes are TRBV28 and TRBJ2-3; D remains ambiguous. The length of the CDR3 is 12 residues. From germline, CDR1 is MDHEN and CDR2 SYDVKM. V shed 5 bases and J shed 2 bases, with 5 bases lying between them. CDR3 DNA: TGTGCCAGCAGTCCTAACACAGATACGCAGTATTTT. As protein: CASSPNTDTQYF.

The chain has TRBV12-5 and TRBJ1-3, with D possibly being TRBD1 (5 bases). The V and J ends lost 2 bases and 0 bases respectively, with 11 bases between them. The CDR3 runs 16 residues. Per the germline V gene, CDR1 is LGHNT and CDR2 is FRNRAP. The CDR3 DNA is TGTGCTAGTGGTTTGTACAGGCCTGGCTCTGGAAACACCATATATTTT. It translates to CASGLYRPGSGNTIYF.